A selection of T cell receptor beta chains follows, all from one sample in a study of cytotoxic CD8 clonotypes in ibrutinib-treated CLL. Produced via immunoSEQ multiplex PCR; TCRdb's table is partial and in-frame only. The sample holds approximately 70,000 clones; 90% are singletons and the top ten take around 3.1%. The sequences come from PBMCs, collected after 12 months of ibrutinib treatment. The source is a human donor with chronic lymphocytic leukemia. Each CDR3 is given with its conserved first and last residue. A D gene is named only where the DNA matches it firmly. Some rows mark clone size as missing; the rest say once, few, many or name a class of expanded clone.

clone size | J gene | D gene | V gene | CDR3 protein | CDR3 DNA
- | TRBJ1-5 | - | TRBV5-8 | CASSLGTARYQPQHF | TGTGCCAGCAGCTTGGGGACAGCTAGATATCAGCCCCAGCATTTT
- | TRBJ2-1 | TRBD2 | TRBV7-8 | CASSLPPRASGNYEQFF | TGTGCCAGCAGCTTACCTCCCCGGGCTAGCGGGAACTATGAGCAGTTCTTC
- | TRBJ1-3 | - | TRBV19 | CATGRKTGGSGNTIYF | TGTGCCACGGGGAGAAAAACAGGAGGCTCTGGAAACACCATATATTTT
few | TRBJ1-4 | - | TRBV30 | CAWGRDGEKLFF | TGTGCCTGGGGGAGGGATGGAGAAAAACTGTTTTTT
- | TRBJ2-1 | - | TRBV13 | CASSWDWEAPSSYNEQFF | TGTGCCAGCAGCTGGGACTGGGAGGCCCCCAGCTCCTACAATGAGCAGTTCTTC
- | TRBJ2-7 | - | TRBV5-5 | CASSSPGTGESYEQYF | TGTGCCAGCAGCTCGCCAGGGACGGGAGAATCCTACGAGCAGTACTTC
- | TRBJ2-1 | TRBD2 | TRBV19 | CASSIGLAGTNEQFF | TGTGCCAGTAGTATAGGACTAGCGGGAACCAATGAGCAGTTCTTC
- | TRBJ2-5 | - | TRBV19 | CASKARAGGETQYF | TGTGCCAGTAAAGCTAGGGCGGGTGGGGAGACCCAGTACTTC
- | TRBJ2-3 | - | TRBV6-4 | CASSDLAGGTDTQYF | TGTGCCAGCAGTGACTTGGCCGGGGGCACAGATACGCAGTATTTT
- | TRBJ1-5 | - | TRBV6-5 | CASSYTPGLNQPQHF | TGTGCCAGCAGTTACACCCCCGGTCTAAATCAGCCCCAGCATTTT
- | TRBJ1-1 | - | TRBV4-2 | CASSQGSATLHEAFF | TGTGCCAGCAGCCAAGGGTCCGCGACATTGCATGAAGCTTTCTTT
- | TRBJ2-2 | - | TRBV5-1 | CASSFQVNTGELFF | TGCGCCAGCAGCTTTCAGGTGAACACCGGGGAGCTGTTTTTT
- | TRBJ2-7 | TRBD2 | TRBV18 | CASSYQREYYEQYF | TGTGCCAGCTCGTACCAGCGGGAGTACTACGAGCAGTACTTC
few | TRBJ1-2 | TRBD1 | TRBV19 | CASSPRQGYYGYTF | TGTGCCAGTAGTCCGCGACAGGGTTACTATGGCTACACCTTC
- | TRBJ1-1 | TRBD1 | TRBV6-5 | CASSVDRGPNTEAFF | TGTGCCAGCAGTGTTGACAGGGGACCGAACACTGAAGCTTTCTTT
- | TRBJ2-7 | TRBD2 | TRBV2 | CASGLLAGNYEQYF | TGTGCCAGCGGATTACTAGCGGGGAACTACGAGCAGTACTTC
- | TRBJ2-3 | TRBD2 | TRBV5-1 | CASSLGLAGRSDTQYF | TGCGCCAGCAGCTTGGGGCTAGCGGGCAGATCGGATACGCAGTATTTT
- | TRBJ2-7 | TRBD1 | TRBV6-1 | CASSGETGGIGEQYF | TGTGCCAGCAGTGGCGAGACAGGGGGCATTGGCGAGCAGTACTTC
- | TRBJ2-2 | - | TRBV6-5 | CASRRAGELFF | TGTGCCAGCAGGAGGGCCGGGGAGCTGTTTTTT
- | TRBJ2-3 | TRBD2 | TRBV27 | CASSRGLARDTQYF | TGTGCCAGCAGCCGTGGACTAGCCAGGGATACGCAGTATTTT
- | TRBJ1-3 | - | TRBV15 | CATSGGAGNTIYF | TGTGCCACCAGCGGGGGAGCTGGAAACACCATATATTTT
- | TRBJ2-7 | - | TRBV29-1 | CSVLKGGTYEQYF | TGCAGCGTTTTGAAGGGGGGTACTTACGAGCAGTACTTC
- | TRBJ2-7 | TRBD2 | TRBV4-1 | CASSQPGGSSYEQYF | TGCGCCAGCAGCCAACCGGGAGGGAGCTCCTACGAGCAGTACTTC
- | TRBJ2-4 | - | TRBV4-3 | CASSGRGPSNIQYF | TGCGCCAGCAGCGGGCGGGGGCCGAGCAACATTCAGTACTTC
- | TRBJ2-3 | - | TRBV29-1 | CSVEEVATDTQYF | TGCAGCGTTGAAGAGGTAGCCACAGATACGCAGTATTTT
- | TRBJ1-5 | TRBD1 | TRBV15 | CATSGGQGLNQPQHF | TGTGCCACCAGCGGGGGACAGGGGCTAAATCAGCCCCAGCATTTT